One sample yielded the 17 T cell receptor beta chains listed below, sequenced in a study of blood T cells in healthy people across ages. Combining a sample-barcoded 5' primer with a J-beta primer mix, a second PCR ran for roughly 7 to 11 cycles. Via MiXCR, TCRdb re-called the 5' RACE reads, giving one row per CDR3 protein. Altogether hundreds of thousands of distinct CDR3 sequences are present, 20% to 30% being singletons, with the ten largest covering 3%. The sample was also reused in another study, on T cells of mothers and their children.

The source material was blood. Receptor source: a boy younger than 18 in good health.

This chain links TRBV10-3 with TRBJ1-1; tentatively, D is TRBD1 (5 bases). Germline V lookup: CDR1 ENHRY, CDR2 SYGVKD. There are 15 residues in the CDR3. With 3 bases removed from V and 1 base from J, the gap between germline ends came to 12 bases. The CDR3 coding sequence is TGTGCCATCAGTGATGATCTGGGGGGGAACACTGAAGCTTTCTTT. Its protein product is CAISDDLGGNTEAFF.

The V call is TRBV21-1, the J call TRBJ2-5. TRBV21-1 is reported as a pseudogene. This CDR3 is built from 12 residues. CDR3 bases: TGTGCCAGCAGCACGGGTGCGGAAACCCAGTACTTC. This gives the protein CASSTGAETQYF.

Only a few counts were recorded for this clonotype. The rearrangement links TRBV7-9 to TRBJ1-2; 8 bases match TRBD1. The CDR3 length is 15 residues. Losses at the gene ends were 1 base for V and 4 bases for J; bases not matched to a gene: 5. Germline V lookup: CDR1 SEHNR, CDR2 FQNEAQ (reference sequence). The CDR3 nucleotides read TGTGCCAGCAGCTTAGGGACAGGGATTACCTATGGCTACACCTTC. This gives the protein CASSLGTGITYGYTF.

This clonotype turned up a few times. This CDR3 reads CASSRDPGLAYEQYF. The CDR3 DNA follows: TGCGCCAGCAGCCGGGACCCGGGACTAGCCTACGAGCAGTACTTC. The V and J genes are TRBV5-1 and TRBJ2-7; 8 nucleotides agree with TRBD2. V was pared by 4 bases and J by 2 bases, with 8 bases of the junction left unmatched. Germline V gene lookup returns CDR1 SGHRS and CDR2 YFSETQ. This CDR3 has 15 residues.

This clonotype was found a few times. One end of the junction is discordant with germline, which a read error may explain. This chain joins TRBV5-1 and TRBJ1-3; D uncertain. The CDR3 extends over 13 amino acids. Germline CDR1 is SGHRS and CDR2 is YFSETQ. The CDR3 DNA follows: TGCACCAGCAGAAGCGACAACGGAAACACCATATATTTT. Translated, it gives CTSRSDNGNTIYF.

The table lists this clonotype with many counts. This sequence joins TRBV6-5 and TRBJ2-4, with D perhaps TRBD1 or TRBD2 (6 bases each). Germline CDR1 MNHEY, CDR2 SVGAGI. CDR3 length: 16 amino acids. Deletions cut 7 bases from V and 3 bases from J, with 19 bases between. The CDR3 DNA sequence: TGTGCCAGCAAGGGTGGGGGGCTGCATGTCAAAAACATTCAGTACTTC. Protein sequence: CASKGGGLHVKNIQYF.

This clonotype was recorded a few times. The chain uses TRBV27 and TRBJ1-2; D gene uncertain. Germline V gene sequence: CDR1 MNHEY, CDR2 SMNVEV (reference sequence). Trimming shortened V by 0 bases and J by 0 bases, and 17 bases separated the two germline ends. This CDR3 contains 18 residues. The CDR3 sequence: CASSLSRGYRDSNYGYTF. CDR3 in DNA: TGTGCCAGCAGTTTATCACGGGGATACAGAGATTCTAACTATGGCTACACCTTC.

The J gene is TRBJ2-7, the V gene TRBV10-3; D might be TRBD1 (6 bases). The V gene lost 0 bases and the J gene lost 4 bases, with 19 bases spanning the gap. The CDR3 sequence is 17 residues long. The germline V gene has CDR1 ENHRY and CDR2 SYGVKD. The CDR3 is CAISESGIDRKAYEQYF. Written as DNA, the CDR3 is TGTGCCATCAGTGAGTCGGGAATTGACAGGAAAGCTTACGAGCAGTACTTC.

This clonotype was seen a few times. The J gene is TRBJ2-7, the V gene TRBV20-1; TRBD1 aligns across 8 bases. Germline CDR1 DFQATT, CDR2 SNEGSKA (reference sequence). Unmatched junction bases numbered 6, after V lost 3 bases and J lost 2 bases. The CDR3 length is 14 residues. The CDR3: CSASPLQGAYEQYF. The CDR3 nucleotides read TGCAGTGCTAGTCCCCTACAGGGGGCCTACGAGCAGTACTTC.

In its sample, this clonotype was seen many times. The chain is built from TRBV10-3 and TRBJ2-5; tentatively, D is TRBD1 (6 bases). Germline V lookup: CDR1 ENHRY, CDR2 SYGVKD. CDR3 length: 15 residues. Deletions cut 2 bases from V and 2 bases from J, with 12 bases between. The DNA of the CDR3 is TGTGCCATCAGTGAGCCCAACCAGGGGCAAGAGACCCAGTACTTC. Residues: CAISEPNQGQETQYF.

In this sample, this clonotype turned up a few times. The V gene is TRBV6-6, the J gene TRBJ1-1; D not certain. V was shortened by 0 bases and J by 7 bases, with 9 bases between the two germline ends. The CDR3 runs 13 residues. Germline V gene data show CDR1 as MNHNY and CDR2 as SVGAGI (reference sequence). CDR3 in amino acids: CASSYSLVGEAFF. In DNA, the CDR3 is TGTGCCAGCAGTTACTCGTTGGTAGGTGAAGCTTTCTTT.

The rearrangement joins TRBV6-5 to TRBJ2-5; D tentatively fits TRBD1 or TRBD2 (5 bases each). Germline V gives CDR1 MNHEY, CDR2 SVGAGI. The V and J ends lost 11 bases and 5 bases respectively, with 15 bases between them. The CDR3 loop spans 12 amino acids. CDR3 residues: CALQGERETQYF. CDR3 DNA sequence: TGTGCCCTGCAAGGGGAGCGGGAGACCCAGTACTTC.

This clonotype occurred a few times. The chain joins TRBV28 to TRBJ1-4; tentative D call: TRBD1 (5 bases). Germline CDR1 MDHEN, CDR2 SYDVKM. V was shortened by 3 bases and J by 5 bases, with 7 bases between the two germline ends. CDR3 size: 13 residues. CDR3 in amino acids: CASSFRGNEKLFF. DNA of the CDR3: TGTGCCAGCAGTTTCCGGGGGAATGAAAAACTGTTTTTT.

This chain uses TRBV20-1 with TRBJ1-5; D is unresolved. CDR3 length: 12 residues. V was cut by 7 bases and J by 5 bases, with 12 bases left in between. From germline, CDR1 is DFQATT and CDR2 SNEGSKA (reference sequence). The chain's CDR3 is CSVSARHQPQHF. CDR3 nucleotides: TGCAGTGTGTCGGCTCGGCATCAGCCCCAGCATTTT.

This clonotype came up a few times. This chain uses TRBV27 with TRBJ1-1; D uncertain. Germline values: CDR1 MNHEY, CDR2 SMNVEV (reference sequence). The CDR3 extends over 12 amino acids. Deletions cut 3 bases from V and 8 bases from J, with 10 bases between. The CDR3 DNA reads as TGTGCCAGCAGTTTTTTAGGGATGGAAGCTTTCTTT. It is translated as CASSFLGMEAFF.

The chain uses TRBV20-1 and TRBJ2-7; TRBD2 is a possible D gene (6 bases). Germline lookup yields CDR1 DFQATT and CDR2 SNEGSKA (reference sequence). V was shortened by 6 bases and J by 2 bases, with 17 bases between the two germline ends. This CDR3 has 14 residues. The CDR3 DNA sequence: TGCAGTGCACTTAGACTAGTTCGGACCTACGAGCAGTACTTC. Translation: CSALRLVRTYEQYF.

This clonotype was seen more than once but under ten times. The chain carries TRBV7-9 and TRBJ1-1; D might be TRBD1 (5 bases). The germline CDR1 and CDR2 sequences are SEHNR and FQNEAQ (reference sequence). The CDR3 runs 15 residues. The V end lost 5 bases, the J end lost 3 bases, and 16 bases lay between the germline ends. The CDR3: CASSPLPVGDTEAFF. The CDR3 DNA reads TGTGCCAGCAGCCCTCTCCCTGTGGGGGACACTGAAGCTTTCTTT. The full variable domain, rest sourced from reference TRBV7-9 and TRBJ1-1, is DTGVSQNPRHKITKRGQNVTFRCDPISEHNRLYWYRQTLGQGPEFLTYFQNEAQLEKSRLLSDRFSAERPKGSFSTLEIQRTEQGDSAMYLCASSPLPVGDTEAFFGQGTRLTVV.